The entry that follows covers one TCR beta chain sequence. The antigen remains undetermined. The sample originates from a study of cytomegalovirus exposure and HLA in healthy donors. For the study at large: A previous analysis identified around 120 million unique TCR beta sequences derived from about 180 million T cells.

The study ran its PCR with 60 Vbeta and 13 Jbeta primers. Sequencing used immunoSEQ multiplex PCR; TCRdb keeps in-frame clones, though not all of them. The sample lists about 140,000 clones, 70% to 85% occurring once. The CDR3 loop spans 15 amino acids. Trimming shortened V by 5 bases and J by 4 bases, and 18 bases separated the two germline ends. Germline values: CDR1 MNHEY, CDR2 SVGAGI. Study-level points and caveats: Presence/absence comparisons presumed near-even sequencing depth among donors. In a later analysis, TCR beta V- and J-gene trimming showed a link to a missense DCLRE1C variant. Immune exposure information comprised only CMV serostatus.

The receptor was isolated from a male donor in good health and CMV-seronegative. This rearrangement joins TRBV6-5 to TRBJ2-7, with D possibly matching TRBD1 (5 bases). Sequencing was performed on PBMCs. This chain's CDR3 is CASSRQGVTGYEQYF. CDR3 in DNA: TGTGCCAGCAGTCGCCAAGGGGTTACCGGTTACGAGCAGTACTTC.